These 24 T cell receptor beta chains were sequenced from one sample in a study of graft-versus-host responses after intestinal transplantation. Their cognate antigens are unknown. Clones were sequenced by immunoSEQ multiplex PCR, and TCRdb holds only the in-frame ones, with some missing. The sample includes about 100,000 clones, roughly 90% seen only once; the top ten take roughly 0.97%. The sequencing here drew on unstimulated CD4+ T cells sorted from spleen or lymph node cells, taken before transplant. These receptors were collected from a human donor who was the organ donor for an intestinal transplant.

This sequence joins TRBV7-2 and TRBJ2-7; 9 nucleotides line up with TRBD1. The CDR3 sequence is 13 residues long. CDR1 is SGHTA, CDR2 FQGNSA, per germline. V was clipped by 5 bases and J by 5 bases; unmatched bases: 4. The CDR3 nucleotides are TGTGCCAGCAGCCAACAGGGGGCTAACGAGCAGTACTTC. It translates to CASSQQGANEQYF.

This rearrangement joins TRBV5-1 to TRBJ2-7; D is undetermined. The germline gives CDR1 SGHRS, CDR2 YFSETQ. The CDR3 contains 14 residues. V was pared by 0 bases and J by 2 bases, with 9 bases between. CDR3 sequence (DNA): TGCGCCAGCAGCTTGGAAGGCAGTCCCTACGAGCAGTACTTC. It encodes CASSLEGSPYEQYF. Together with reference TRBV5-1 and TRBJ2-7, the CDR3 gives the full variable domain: KAGVTQTPRYLIKTRGQQVTLSCSPISGHRSVSWYQQTPGQGLQFLFEYFSETQRNKGNFPGRFSGRQFSNSRSEMNVSTLELGDSALYLCASSLEGSPYEQYFGPGTRLTVT.

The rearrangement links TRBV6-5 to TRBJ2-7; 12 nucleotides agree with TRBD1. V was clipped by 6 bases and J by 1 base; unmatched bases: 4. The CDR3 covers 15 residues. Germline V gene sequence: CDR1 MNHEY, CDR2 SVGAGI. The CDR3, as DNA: TGTGCCAGCAGGGGGGGACAGGGGGCTTCCTACGAGCAGTACTTC. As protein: CASRGGQGASYEQYF.

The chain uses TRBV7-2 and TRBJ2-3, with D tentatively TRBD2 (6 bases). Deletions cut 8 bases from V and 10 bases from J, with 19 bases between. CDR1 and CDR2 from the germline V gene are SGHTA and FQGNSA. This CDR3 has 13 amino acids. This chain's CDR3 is CASGGERRSAQYF. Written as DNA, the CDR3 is TGTGCCAGCGGCGGGGAGCGGCGATCGGCGCAGTATTTT.

The CDR3, as DNA: TGTGCCAGCAGTGACCCGGGGGAGATCTCCTACGAGCAGTACTTC. Amino acids: CASSDPGEISYEQYF. The chain uses TRBV2 and TRBJ2-7, with D perhaps matching TRBD2 (6 bases). Per the germline V gene, CDR1 is SNHLY and CDR2 is FYNNEI. V lost 3 bases, J lost 0 bases, and 12 bases lay in between. The CDR3 sequence is 15 residues long. Supplemented by reference TRBV2 and TRBJ2-7, the full variable domain reads EPEVTQTPSHQVTQMGQEVILRCVPISNHLYFYWYRQILGQKVEFLVSFYNNEISEKSEIFDDQFSVERPDGSNFTLKIRSTKLEDSAMYFCASSDPGEISYEQYFGPGTRLTVT.

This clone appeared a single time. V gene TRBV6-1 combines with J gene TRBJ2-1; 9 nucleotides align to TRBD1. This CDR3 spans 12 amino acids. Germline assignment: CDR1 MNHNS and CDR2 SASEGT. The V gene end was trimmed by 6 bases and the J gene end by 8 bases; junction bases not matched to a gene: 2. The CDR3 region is CASSRTGDEQFF. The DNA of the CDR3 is TGTGCCAGCAGCCGGACAGGGGATGAGCAGTTCTTC.

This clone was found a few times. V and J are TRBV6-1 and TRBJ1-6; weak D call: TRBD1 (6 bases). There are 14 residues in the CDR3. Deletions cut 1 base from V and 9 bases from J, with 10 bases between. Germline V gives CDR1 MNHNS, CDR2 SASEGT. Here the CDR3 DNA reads TGTGCCAGCAGTGAAGAATACAGGGCTTCACCCCTCCACTTT. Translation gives CASSEEYRASPLHF.

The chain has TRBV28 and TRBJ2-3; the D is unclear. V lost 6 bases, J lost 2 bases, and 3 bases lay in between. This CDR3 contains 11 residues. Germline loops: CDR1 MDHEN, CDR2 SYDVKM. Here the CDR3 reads CASRLTDTQYF. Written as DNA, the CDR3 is TGTGCCAGCAGACTCACAGATACGCAGTATTTT. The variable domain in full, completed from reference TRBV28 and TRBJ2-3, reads DVKVTQSSRYLVKRTGEKVFLECVQDMDHENMFWYRQDPGLGLRLIYFSYDVKMKEKGDIPEGYSVSREKKERFSLILESASTNQTSMYLCASRLTDTQYFGPGTRLTVL.

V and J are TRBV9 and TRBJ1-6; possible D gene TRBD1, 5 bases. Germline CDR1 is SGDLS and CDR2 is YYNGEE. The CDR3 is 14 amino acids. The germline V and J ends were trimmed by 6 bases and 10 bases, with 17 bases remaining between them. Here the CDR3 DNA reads TGTGCCAGCAACTACGGGGACCGAGACTCACCCCTCCACTTT. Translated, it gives CASNYGDRDSPLHF. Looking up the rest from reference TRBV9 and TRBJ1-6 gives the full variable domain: DSGVTQTPKHLITATGQRVTLRCSPRSGDLSVYWYQQSLDQGLQFLIQYYNGEERAKGNILERFSAQQFPDLHSELNLSSLELGDSALYFCASNYGDRDSPLHFGNGTRLTVT.

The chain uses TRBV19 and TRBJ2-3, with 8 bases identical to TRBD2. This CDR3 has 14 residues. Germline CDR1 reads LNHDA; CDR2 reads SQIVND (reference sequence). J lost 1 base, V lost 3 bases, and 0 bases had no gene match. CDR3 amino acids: CASSISGGTDTQYF. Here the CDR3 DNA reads TGTGCCAGTAGTATTAGCGGGGGCACAGATACGCAGTATTTT.

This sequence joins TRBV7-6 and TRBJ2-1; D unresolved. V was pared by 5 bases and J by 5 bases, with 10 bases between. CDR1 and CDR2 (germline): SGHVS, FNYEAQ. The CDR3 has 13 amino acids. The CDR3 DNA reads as TGTGCCAGCAGCCTAAGGGCTAACAATGAGCAGTTCTTC. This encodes CASSLRANNEQFF. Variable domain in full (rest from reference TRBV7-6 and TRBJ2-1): GAGVSQSPRYKVTKRGQDVALRCDPISGHVSLYWYRQALGQGPEFLTYFNYEAQQDKSGLPNDRFSAERPEGSISTLTIQRTEQRDSAMYRCASSLRANNEQFFGPGTRLTVL.

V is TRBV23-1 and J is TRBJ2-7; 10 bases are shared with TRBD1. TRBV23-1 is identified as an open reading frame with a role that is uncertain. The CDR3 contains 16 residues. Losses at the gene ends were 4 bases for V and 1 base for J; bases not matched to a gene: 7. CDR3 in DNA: TGCGCCAGCAGTCTTCACCGGGACAGGGGTTCCTACGAGCAGTACTTC. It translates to CASSLHRDRGSYEQYF.

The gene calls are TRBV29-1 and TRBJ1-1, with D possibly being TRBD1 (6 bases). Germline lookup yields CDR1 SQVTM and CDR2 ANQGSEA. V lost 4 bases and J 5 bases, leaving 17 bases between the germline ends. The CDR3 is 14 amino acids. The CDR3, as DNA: TGCAGCGTTGCATTAGGATCAGGGGCGACTGAAGCTTTCTTT. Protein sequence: CSVALGSGATEAFF.

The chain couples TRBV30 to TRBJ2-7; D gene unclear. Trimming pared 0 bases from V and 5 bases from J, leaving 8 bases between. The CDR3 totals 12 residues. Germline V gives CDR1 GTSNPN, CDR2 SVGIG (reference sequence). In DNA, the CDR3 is TGTGCCTGGAGTGTAAGGGTTCACGAGCAGTACTTC. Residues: CAWSVRVHEQYF.

CDR3 region: CAWTIRGGINEKLFF. In DNA, the CDR3 is TGTGCCTGGACTATTAGGGGAGGAATCAATGAAAAACTGTTTTTT. The chain links TRBV30 to TRBJ1-4, with D tentatively TRBD1 (5 bases). This CDR3 region has 15 residues. Trimming took off 4 bases at V and 5 bases at J, with 17 bases between the two ends. The germline CDR1 and CDR2 sequences are GTSNPN and SVGIG (reference sequence).

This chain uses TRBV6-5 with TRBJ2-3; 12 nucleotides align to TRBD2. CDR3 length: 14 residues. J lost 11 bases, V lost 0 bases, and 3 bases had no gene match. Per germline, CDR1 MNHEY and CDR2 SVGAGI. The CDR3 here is CASSYSTTSGRQYF. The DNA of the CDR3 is TGTGCCAGCAGTTACTCGACGACTAGCGGGAGGCAGTATTTT.

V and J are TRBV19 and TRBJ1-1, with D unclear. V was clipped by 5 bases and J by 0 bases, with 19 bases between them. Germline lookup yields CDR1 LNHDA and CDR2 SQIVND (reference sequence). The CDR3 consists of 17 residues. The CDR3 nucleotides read TGTGCCAGTAGTGACCAGGTTTCGTCCTTCATGAACACTGAAGCTTTCTTT. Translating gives CASSDQVSSFMNTEAFF.

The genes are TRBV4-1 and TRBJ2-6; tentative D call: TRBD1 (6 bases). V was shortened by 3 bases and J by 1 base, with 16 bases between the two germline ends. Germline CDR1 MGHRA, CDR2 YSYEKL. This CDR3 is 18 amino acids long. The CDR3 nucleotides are TGCGCCAGCAGCCAGGTACCGGGACAAATATCTGGGGCCAACGTCCTGACTTTC. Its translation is CASSQVPGQISGANVLTF.

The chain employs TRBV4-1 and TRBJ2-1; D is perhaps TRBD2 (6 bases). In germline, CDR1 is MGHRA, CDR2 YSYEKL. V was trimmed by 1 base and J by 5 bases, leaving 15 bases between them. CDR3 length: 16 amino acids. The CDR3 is CASSQVYWLANNEQFF. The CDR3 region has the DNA TGCGCCAGCAGCCAAGTATATTGGCTAGCGAACAATGAGCAGTTCTTC.

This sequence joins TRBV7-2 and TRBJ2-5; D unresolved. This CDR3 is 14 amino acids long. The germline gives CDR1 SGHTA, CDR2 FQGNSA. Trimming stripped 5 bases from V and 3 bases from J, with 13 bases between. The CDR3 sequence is CASSPFGQKETQYF. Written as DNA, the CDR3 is TGTGCCAGCAGCCCATTTGGGCAGAAAGAGACCCAGTACTTC.

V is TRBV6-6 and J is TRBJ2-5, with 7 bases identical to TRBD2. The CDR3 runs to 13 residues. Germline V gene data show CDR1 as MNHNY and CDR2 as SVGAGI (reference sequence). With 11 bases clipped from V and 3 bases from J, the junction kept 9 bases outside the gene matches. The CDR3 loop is CAVQLAAKETQYF. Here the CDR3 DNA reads TGTGCCGTGCAGCTAGCGGCTAAAGAGACCCAGTACTTC.

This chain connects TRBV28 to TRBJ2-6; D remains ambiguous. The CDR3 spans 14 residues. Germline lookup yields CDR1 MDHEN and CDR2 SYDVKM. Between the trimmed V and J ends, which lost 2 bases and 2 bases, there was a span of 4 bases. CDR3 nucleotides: TGTGCCAGCAGTTTAGCGCCTGGGGCCAACGTCCTGACTTTC. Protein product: CASSLAPGANVLTF.

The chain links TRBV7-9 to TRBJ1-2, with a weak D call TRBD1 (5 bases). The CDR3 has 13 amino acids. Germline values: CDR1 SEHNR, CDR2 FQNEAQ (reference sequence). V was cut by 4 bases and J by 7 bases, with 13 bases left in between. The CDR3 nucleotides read TGTGCCAGCAGCTCCGACAGCTTCTCTGGCTACACCTTC. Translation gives CASSSDSFSGYTF.

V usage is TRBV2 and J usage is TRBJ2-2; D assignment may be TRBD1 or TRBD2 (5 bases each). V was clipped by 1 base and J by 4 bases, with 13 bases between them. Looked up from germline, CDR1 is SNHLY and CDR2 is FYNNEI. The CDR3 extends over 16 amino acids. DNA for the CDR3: TGTGCCAGCAGTGAAGGGGGGAGTTTAGGCACCGGGGAGCTGTTTTTT. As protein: CASSEGGSLGTGELFF.